This T cell receptor (beta chain) derives from a study of control samples from healthy donors and cancer patients. CDR3 size: 15 residues. Losses at the gene ends were 5 bases for V and 12 bases for J; bases not matched to a gene: 14. Per the germline V gene, CDR1 is SNHLY and CDR2 is FYNNEI. TCRdb's table, derived via immunoSEQ multiplex PCR, lists solely in-frame clones and lacks some. The sample holds tens of thousands of clones, over 85% seen once. The TCR was taken from a man aged 40-50 years with colorectal cancer. J is TRBJ2-1 and V is TRBV2; the match to TRBD2 covers 9 bases. The source material was PBMCs. DNA for the CDR3: TGTGCCAGCAGTAGTTGGGCTAGCGGGGAGGGGTGGCAGTTCTTC. It yields the protein CASSSWASGEGWQFF.